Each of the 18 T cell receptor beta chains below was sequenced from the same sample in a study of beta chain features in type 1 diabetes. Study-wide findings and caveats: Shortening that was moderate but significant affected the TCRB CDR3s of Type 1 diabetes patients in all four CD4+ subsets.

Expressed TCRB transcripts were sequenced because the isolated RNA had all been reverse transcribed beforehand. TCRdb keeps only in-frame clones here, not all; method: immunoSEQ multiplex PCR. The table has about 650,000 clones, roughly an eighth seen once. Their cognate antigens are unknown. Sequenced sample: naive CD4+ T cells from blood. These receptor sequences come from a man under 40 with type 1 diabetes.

For the CDR3, the DNA is TGTGCCAGCAGTACGATTGGAGGGACCCAGTACTTC. This sequence encodes CASSTIGGTQYF. V gene TRBV2 combines with J gene TRBJ2-5; D is perhaps TRBD2 (5 bases). The CDR3 loop spans 12 amino acids. The V end lost 5 bases, the J end lost 7 bases, and 11 bases lay between the germline ends. Looked up from germline, CDR1 is SNHLY and CDR2 is FYNNEI.

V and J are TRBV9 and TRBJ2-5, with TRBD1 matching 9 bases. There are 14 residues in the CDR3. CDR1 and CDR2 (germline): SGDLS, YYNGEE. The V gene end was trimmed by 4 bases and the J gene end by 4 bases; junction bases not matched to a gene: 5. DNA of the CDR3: TGTGCCAGCAGCCCTGGGACAGGGACAGAGACCCAGTACTTC. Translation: CASSPGTGTETQYF.

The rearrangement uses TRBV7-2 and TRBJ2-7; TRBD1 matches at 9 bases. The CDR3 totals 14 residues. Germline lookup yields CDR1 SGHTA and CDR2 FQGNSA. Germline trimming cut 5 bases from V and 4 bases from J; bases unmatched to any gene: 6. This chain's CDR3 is CASSDPGTGYEQYF. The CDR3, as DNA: TGTGCCAGCAGCGATCCCGGGACAGGGTACGAGCAGTACTTC.

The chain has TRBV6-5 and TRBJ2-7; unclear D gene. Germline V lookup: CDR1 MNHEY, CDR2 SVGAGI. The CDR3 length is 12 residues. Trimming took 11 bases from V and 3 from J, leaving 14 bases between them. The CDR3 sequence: CAAPSTGYEQYF. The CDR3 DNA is TGTGCCGCGCCCAGTACGGGCTACGAGCAGTACTTC.

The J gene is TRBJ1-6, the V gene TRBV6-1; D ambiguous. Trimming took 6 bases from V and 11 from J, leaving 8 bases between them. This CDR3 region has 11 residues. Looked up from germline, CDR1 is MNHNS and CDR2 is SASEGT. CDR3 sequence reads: CASSQHPPLHF. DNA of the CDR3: TGTGCCAGCAGCCAGCACCCACCCCTCCACTTT.

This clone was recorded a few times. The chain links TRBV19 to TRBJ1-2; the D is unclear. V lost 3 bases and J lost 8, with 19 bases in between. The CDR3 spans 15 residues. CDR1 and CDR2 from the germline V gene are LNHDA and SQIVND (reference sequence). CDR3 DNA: TGTGCCAGTAGTATCAATGCAGGCTCCCATCGGGGCTACACCTTC. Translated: CASSINAGSHRGYTF.

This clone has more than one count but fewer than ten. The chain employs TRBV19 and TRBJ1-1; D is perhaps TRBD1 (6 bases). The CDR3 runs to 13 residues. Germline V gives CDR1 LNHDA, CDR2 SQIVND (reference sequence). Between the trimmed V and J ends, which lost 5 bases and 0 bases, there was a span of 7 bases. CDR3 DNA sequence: TGTGCCAGTAGTCAGGGGTTGAACACTGAAGCTTTCTTT. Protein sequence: CASSQGLNTEAFF.

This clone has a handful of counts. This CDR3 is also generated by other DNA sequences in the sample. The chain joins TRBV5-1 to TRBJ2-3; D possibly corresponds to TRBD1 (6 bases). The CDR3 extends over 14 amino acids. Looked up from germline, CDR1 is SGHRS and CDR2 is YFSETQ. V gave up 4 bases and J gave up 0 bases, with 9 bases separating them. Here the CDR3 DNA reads TGCGCCAGCAGCCCGGGACAAAGCACAGATACGCAGTATTTT. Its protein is CASSPGQSTDTQYF.

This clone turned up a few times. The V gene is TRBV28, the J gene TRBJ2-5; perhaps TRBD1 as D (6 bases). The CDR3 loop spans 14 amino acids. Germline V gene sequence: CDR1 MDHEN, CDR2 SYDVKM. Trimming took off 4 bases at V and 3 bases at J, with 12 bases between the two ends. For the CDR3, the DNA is TGTGCCAGCAGTTCCTCGGGGACAAAAGAGACCCAGTACTTC. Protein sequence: CASSSSGTKETQYF.

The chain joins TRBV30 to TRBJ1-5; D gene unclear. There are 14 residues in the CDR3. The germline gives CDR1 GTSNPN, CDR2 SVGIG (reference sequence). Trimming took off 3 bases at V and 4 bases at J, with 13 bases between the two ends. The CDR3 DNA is TGTGCCTGGAGAAAAGGCAGCACAAATCAGCCCCAGCATTTT. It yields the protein CAWRKGSTNQPQHF.

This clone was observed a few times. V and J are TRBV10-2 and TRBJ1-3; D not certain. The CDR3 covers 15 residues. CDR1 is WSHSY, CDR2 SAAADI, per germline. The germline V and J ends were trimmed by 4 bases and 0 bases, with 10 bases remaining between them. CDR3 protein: CASSGQLSSGNTIYF. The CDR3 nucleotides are TGCGCCAGCAGTGGCCAGCTAAGCTCTGGAAACACCATATATTTT.

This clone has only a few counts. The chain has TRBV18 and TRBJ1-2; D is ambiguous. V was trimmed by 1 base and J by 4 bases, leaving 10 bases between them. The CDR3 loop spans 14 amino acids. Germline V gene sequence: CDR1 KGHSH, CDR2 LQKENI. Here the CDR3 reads CASSPQVDSYGYTF. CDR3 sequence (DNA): TGTGCCAGCTCACCACAGGTGGATTCCTATGGCTACACCTTC.

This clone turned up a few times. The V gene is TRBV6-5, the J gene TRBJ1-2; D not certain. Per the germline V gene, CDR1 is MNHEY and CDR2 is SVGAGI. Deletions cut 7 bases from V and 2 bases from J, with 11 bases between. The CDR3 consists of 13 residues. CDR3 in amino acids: CASNTPSNYGYTF. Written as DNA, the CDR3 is TGTGCCAGCAACACCCCGAGCAACTATGGCTACACCTTC.

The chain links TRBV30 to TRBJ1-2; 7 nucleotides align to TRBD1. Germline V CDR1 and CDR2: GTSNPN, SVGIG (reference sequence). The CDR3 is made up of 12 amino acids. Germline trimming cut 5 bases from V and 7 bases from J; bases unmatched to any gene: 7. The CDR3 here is CAWGADRVGYTF. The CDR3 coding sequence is TGTGCCTGGGGGGCTGACAGGGTTGGCTACACCTTC.

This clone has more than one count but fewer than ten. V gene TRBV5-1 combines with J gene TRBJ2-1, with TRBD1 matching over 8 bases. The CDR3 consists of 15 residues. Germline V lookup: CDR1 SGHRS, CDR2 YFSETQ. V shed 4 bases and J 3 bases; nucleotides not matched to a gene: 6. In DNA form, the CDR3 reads TGCGCCAGCAGCCTAGGACAGGGCGACTACAATGAGCAGTTCTTC. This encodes CASSLGQGDYNEQFF.

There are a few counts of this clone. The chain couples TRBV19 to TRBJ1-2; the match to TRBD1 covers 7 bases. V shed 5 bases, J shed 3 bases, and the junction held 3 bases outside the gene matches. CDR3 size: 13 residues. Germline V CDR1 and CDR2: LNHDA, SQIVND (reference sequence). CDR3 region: CASSPGTDYGYTF. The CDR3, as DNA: TGTGCCAGTAGTCCTGGGACAGACTATGGCTACACCTTC.

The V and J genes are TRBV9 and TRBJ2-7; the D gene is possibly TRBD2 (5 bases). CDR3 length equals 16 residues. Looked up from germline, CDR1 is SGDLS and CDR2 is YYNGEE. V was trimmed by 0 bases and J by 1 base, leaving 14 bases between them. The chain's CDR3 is CASSVDLTRGSYEQYF. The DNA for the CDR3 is TGTGCCAGCAGCGTAGATCTTACCCGGGGATCCTACGAGCAGTACTTC.

The CDR3 here is CASSPLTDRLLEQYF. CDR3 in DNA: TGTGCCAGCAGCCCTTTGACAGACAGACTTCTCGAGCAGTACTTC. V usage is TRBV11-2 and J usage is TRBJ2-7; D is possibly TRBD1 (5 bases). Germline CDR1 reads SGHAT; CDR2 reads FQNNGV. The CDR3 runs 15 residues. The V and J ends lost 5 bases and 6 bases respectively, with 20 bases between them.